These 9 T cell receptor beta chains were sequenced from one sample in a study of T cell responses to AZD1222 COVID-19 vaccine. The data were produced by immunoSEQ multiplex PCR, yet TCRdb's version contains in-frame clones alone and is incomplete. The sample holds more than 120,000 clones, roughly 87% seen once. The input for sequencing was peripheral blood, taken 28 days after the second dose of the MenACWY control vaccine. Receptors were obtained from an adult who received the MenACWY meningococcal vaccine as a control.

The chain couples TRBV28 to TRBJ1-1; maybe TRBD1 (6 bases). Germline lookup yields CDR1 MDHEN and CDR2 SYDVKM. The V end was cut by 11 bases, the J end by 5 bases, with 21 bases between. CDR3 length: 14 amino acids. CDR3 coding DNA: TGTGCCCACGGAGGGGGATTCGGCGTGACTGAAGCTTTCTTT. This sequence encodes CAHGGGFGVTEAFF.

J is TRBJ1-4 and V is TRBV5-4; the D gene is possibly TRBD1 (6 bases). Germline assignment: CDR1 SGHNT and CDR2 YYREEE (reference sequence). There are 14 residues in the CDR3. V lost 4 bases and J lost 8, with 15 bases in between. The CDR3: CASSLQGAGEKLFF. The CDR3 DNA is TGTGCCAGCAGCCTACAGGGCGCAGGGGAAAAACTGTTTTTT.

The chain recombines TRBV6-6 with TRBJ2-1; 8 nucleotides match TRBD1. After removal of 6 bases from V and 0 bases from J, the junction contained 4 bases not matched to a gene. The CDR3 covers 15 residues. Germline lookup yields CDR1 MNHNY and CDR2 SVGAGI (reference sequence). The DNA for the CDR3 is TGTGCCAGCAGCACAGGGGGGAGCTCCTACAATGAGCAGTTCTTC. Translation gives CASSTGGSSYNEQFF.

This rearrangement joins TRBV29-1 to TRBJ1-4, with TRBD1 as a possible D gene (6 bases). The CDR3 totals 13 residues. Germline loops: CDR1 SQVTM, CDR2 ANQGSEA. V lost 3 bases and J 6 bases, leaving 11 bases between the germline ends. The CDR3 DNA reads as TGCAGCGTTGATGGGGGGCCGTATGAAAAACTGTTTTTT. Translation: CSVDGGPYEKLFF.

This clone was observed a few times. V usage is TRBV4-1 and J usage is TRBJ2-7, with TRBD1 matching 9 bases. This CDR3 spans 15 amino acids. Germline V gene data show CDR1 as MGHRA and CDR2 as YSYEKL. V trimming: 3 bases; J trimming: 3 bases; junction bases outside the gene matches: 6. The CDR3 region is CASSQGQGMFYEQYF. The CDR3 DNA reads TGCGCCAGCAGCCAGGGACAGGGAATGTTCTACGAGCAGTACTTC.

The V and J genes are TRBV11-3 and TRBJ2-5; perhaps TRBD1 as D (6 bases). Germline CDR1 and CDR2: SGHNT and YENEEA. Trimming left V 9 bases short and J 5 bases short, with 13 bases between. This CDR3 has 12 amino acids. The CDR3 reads CASNRVGETQYF. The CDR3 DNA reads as TGTGCCAGTAACAGGGTGGGGGAGACCCAGTACTTC.

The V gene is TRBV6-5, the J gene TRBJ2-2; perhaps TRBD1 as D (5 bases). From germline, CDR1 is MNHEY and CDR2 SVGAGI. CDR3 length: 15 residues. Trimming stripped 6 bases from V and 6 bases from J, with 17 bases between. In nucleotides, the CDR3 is TGTGCCAGCAGGGCAGGGATTCGGAGCGCCGGGGAGCTGTTTTTT. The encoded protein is CASRAGIRSAGELFF.

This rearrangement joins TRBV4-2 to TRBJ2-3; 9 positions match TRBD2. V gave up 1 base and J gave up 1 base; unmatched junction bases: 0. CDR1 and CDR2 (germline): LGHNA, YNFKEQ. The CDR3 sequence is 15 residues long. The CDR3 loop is CASSQASGGTDTQYF. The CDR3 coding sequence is TGTGCCAGCAGCCAAGCTAGCGGGGGCACAGATACGCAGTATTTT.

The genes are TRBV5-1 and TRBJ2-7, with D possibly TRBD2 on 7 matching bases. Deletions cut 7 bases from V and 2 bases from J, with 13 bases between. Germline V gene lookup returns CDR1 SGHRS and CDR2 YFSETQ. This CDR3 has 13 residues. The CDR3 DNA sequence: TGCGCCAGCGCGGGGGCTACGACCTACGAGCAGTACTTC. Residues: CASAGATTYEQYF.